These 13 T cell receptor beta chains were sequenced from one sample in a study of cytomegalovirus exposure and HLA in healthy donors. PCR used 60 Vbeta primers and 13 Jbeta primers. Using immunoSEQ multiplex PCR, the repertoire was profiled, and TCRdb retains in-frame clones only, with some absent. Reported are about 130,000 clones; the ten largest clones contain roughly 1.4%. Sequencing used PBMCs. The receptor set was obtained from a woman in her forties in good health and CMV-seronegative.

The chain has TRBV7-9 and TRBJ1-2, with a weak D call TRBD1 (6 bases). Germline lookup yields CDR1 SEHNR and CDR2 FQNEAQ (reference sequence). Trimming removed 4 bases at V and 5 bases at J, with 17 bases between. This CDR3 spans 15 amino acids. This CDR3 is CASSSSGGGSYGYTF. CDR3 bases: TGTGCCAGCAGCTCCTCCGGGGGGGGCTCGTATGGCTACACCTTC.

The CDR3 sequence: CASTSRGSDGYTF. DNA for the CDR3: TGTGCCAGCACCTCTCGGGGGTCGGATGGCTACACCTTC. The gene calls are TRBV28 and TRBJ1-2; perhaps TRBD1 as D (5 bases). This CDR3 comprises 13 residues. CDR1 and CDR2 from the germline V gene are MDHEN and SYDVKM. V dropped 7 bases and J dropped 6 bases, with 15 bases sitting between them.

The CDR3 sequence: CASFSDNQETQYF. The CDR3, as DNA: TGCGCCAGCTTCAGTGACAACCAAGAGACCCAGTACTTC. The chain carries TRBV5-1 and TRBJ2-5; D is unresolved. V was cut by 7 bases and J by 0 bases, with 10 bases left in between. The CDR3 contains 13 residues. Germline V gene sequence: CDR1 SGHRS, CDR2 YFSETQ.

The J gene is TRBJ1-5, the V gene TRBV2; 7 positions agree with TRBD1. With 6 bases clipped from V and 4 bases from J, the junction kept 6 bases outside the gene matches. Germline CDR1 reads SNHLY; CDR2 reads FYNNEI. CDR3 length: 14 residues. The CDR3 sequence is CASSGTGVNQPQHF. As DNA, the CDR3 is TGTGCCAGCAGCGGAACAGGGGTGAATCAGCCCCAGCATTTT.

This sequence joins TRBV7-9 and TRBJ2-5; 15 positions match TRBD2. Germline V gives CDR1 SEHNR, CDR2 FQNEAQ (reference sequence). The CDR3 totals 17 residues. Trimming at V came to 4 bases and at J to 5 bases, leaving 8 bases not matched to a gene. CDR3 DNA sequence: TGTGCCAGCAGCTGGGGGACTAGCGGGGGGCACTGGGAGACCCAGTACTTC. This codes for CASSWGTSGGHWETQYF.

The CDR3 protein is CASGTGTGPYNEQFF. The CDR3, as DNA: TGTGCTAGTGGGACCGGGACAGGGCCATACAATGAGCAGTTCTTC. V is TRBV12-5 and J is TRBJ2-1; 9 positions agree with TRBD1. Trimming at V came to 6 bases and at J to 4 bases, leaving 7 bases not matched to a gene. The germline V gene has CDR1 LGHNT and CDR2 FRNRAP. This CDR3 is built from 15 residues.

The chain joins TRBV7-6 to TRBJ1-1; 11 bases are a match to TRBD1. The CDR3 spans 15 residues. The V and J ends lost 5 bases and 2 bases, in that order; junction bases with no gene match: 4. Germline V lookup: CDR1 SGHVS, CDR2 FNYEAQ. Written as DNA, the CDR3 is TGTGCCAGCAGCCCGAGGACAGGGGGCAACACTGAAGCTTTCTTT. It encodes CASSPRTGGNTEAFF.

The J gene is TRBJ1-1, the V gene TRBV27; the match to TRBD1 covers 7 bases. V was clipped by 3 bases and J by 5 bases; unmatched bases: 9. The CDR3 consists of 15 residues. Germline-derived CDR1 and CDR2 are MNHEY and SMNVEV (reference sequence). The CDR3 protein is CASSLADRVGTEAFF. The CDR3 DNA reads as TGTGCCAGCAGTTTGGCTGACAGGGTAGGAACTGAAGCTTTCTTT.

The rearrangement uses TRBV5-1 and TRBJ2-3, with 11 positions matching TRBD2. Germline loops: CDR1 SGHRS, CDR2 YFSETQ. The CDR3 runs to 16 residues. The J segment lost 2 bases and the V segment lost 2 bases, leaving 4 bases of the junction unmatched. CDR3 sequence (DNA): TGCGCCAGCAGCTTAGGGACTAGCGGACCCACAGATACGCAGTATTTT. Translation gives CASSLGTSGPTDTQYF.

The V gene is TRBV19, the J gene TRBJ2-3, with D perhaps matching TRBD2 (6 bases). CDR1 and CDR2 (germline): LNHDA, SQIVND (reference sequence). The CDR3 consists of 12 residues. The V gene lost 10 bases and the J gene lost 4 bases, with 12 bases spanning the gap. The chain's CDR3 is CAIGGGADTQYF. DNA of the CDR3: TGTGCCATTGGGGGAGGTGCAGATACGCAGTATTTT. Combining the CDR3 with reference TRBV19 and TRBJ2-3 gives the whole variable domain DGGITQSPKYLFRKEGQNVTLSCEQNLNHDAMYWYRQDPGQGLRLIYYSQIVNDFQKGDIAEGYSVSREKKESFPLTVTSAQKNPTAFYLCAIGGGADTQYFGPGTRLTVL.

The CDR3 nucleotides read TGTGCCAGCAGAGTAGCGGGGGGTTCTGGGGCCAACGTCCTGACTTTC. As protein: CASRVAGGSGANVLTF. The chain recombines TRBV6-6 with TRBJ2-6; 10 bases line up with TRBD2. Germline V gene lookup returns CDR1 MNHNY and CDR2 SVGAGI (reference sequence). CDR3 size: 16 residues. Unmatched junction bases numbered 3, after V lost 6 bases and J lost 1 base.

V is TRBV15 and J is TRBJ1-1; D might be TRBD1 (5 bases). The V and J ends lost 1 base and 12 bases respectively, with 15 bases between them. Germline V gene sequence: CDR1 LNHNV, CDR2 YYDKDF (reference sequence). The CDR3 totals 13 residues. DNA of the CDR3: TGTGCCACCAGCAGAGGGGGCAGGGTCGAAACTTTCTTT. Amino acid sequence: CATSRGGRVETFF.

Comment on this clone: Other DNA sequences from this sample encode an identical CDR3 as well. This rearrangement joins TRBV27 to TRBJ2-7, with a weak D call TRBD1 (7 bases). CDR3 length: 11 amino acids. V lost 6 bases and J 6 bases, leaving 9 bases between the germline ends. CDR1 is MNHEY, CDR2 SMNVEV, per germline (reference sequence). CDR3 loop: CASRQGGEQYF. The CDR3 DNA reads TGTGCCAGCAGGCAGGGGGGCGAGCAGTACTTC.